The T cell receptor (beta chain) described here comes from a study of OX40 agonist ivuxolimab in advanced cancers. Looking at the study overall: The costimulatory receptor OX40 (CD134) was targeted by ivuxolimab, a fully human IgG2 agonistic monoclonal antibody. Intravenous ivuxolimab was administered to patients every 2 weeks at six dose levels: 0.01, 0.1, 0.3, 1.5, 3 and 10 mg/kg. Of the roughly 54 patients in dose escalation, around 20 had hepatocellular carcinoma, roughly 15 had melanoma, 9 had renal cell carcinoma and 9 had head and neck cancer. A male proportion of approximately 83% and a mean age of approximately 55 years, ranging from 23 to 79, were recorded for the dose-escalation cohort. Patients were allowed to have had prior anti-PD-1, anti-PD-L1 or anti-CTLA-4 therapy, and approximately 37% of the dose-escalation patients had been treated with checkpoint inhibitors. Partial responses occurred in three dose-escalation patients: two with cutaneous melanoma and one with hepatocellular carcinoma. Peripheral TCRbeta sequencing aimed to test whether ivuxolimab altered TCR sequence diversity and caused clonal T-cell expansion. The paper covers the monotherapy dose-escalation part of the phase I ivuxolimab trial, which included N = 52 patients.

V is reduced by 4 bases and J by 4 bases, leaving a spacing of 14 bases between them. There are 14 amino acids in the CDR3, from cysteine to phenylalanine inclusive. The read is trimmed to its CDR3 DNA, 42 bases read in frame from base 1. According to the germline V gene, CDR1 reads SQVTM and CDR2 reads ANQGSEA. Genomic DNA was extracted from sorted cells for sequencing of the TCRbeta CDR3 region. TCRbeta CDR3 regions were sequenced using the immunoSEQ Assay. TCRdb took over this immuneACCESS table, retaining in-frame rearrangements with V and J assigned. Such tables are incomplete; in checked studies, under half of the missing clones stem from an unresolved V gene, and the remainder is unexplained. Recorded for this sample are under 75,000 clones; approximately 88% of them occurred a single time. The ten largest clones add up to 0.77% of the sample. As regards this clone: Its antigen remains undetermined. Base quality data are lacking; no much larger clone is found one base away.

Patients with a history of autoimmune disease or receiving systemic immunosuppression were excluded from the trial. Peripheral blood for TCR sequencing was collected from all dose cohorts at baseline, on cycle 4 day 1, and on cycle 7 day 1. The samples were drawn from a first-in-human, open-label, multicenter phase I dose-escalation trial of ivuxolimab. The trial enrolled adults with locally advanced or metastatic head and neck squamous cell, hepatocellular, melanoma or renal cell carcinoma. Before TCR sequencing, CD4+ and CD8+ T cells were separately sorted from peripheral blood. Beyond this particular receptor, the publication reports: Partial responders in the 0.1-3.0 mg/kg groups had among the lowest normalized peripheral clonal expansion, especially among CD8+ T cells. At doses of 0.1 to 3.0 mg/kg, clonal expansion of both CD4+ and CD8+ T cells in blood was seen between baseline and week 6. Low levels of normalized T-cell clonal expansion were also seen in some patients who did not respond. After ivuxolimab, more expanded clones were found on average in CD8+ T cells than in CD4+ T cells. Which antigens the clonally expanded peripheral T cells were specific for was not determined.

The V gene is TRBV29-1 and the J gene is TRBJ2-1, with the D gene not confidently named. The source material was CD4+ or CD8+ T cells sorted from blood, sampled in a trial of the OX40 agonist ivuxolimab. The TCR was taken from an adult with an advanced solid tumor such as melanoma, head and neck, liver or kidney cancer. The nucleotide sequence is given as TGCAGCGTTGTCCGGGCTACCACTTACAATGAGCAGTTCTTC. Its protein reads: CSVVRATTYNEQFF.